These 9 T cell receptor beta chains came from one sample sequenced in a study of shared clonotypes between healthy human individuals. The data were produced by immunoSEQ multiplex PCR, yet TCRdb's version contains in-frame clones alone and is incomplete. The sample records roughly 2.5 million clones, more than 90% being singletons. The sample comprised naive CD4+ T cells sorted from blood. The subset was: CD45RA+ positively selected. Every receptor here comes from a man between 18 and 29 years old in good health.

This clone has more than one count but fewer than ten. Distinct nucleotide sequences in the sample also encode this CDR3. The chain carries TRBV27 and TRBJ1-5; perhaps TRBD1 as D (5 bases). The length of the CDR3 is 14 residues. Germline-derived CDR1 and CDR2 are MNHEY and SMNVEV (reference sequence). V shed 3 bases and J shed 3 bases, with 9 bases lying between them. Here the CDR3 reads CASSFQGLNQPQHF. In nucleotides, the CDR3 is TGTGCCAGCAGTTTCCAGGGTCTCAATCAGCCCCAGCATTTT.

The chain joins TRBV19 to TRBJ2-1; weak D call: TRBD2 (5 bases). The V end lost 6 bases, the J end lost 0 bases, and 9 bases lay between the germline ends. CDR1 LNHDA and CDR2 SQIVND come from the germline V gene (reference sequence). The CDR3 is 14 residues long. As DNA, the CDR3 is TGTGCCAGTAGGGGCGCGGGCTCCTACAATGAGCAGTTCTTC. Encoded protein: CASRGAGSYNEQFF.

V gene TRBV19 combines with J gene TRBJ2-1, with a weak D call TRBD2 (5 bases). The CDR3 is 15 amino acids. With 6 bases removed from V and 6 bases from J, the gap between germline ends came to 18 bases. In germline, CDR1 is LNHDA, CDR2 SQIVND (reference sequence). The chain's CDR3 is CASRLNEGAPNEQFF. DNA of the CDR3: TGTGCCAGTAGGCTAAATGAGGGAGCCCCCAATGAGCAGTTCTTC. The entire variable domain, with the rest obtained from reference TRBV19 and TRBJ2-1, is as follows: DGGITQSPKYLFRKEGQNVTLSCEQNLNHDAMYWYRQDPGQGLRLIYYSQIVNDFQKGDIAEGYSVSREKKESFPLTVTSAQKNPTAFYLCASRLNEGAPNEQFFGPGTRLTVL.

This rearrangement joins TRBV5-1 to TRBJ2-3, with 8 nucleotides matching TRBD2. CDR1 is SGHRS, CDR2 YFSETQ, per germline. The V segment lost 0 bases and the J segment 2 bases; nucleotides outside the gene matches: 5. CDR3 length equals 16 residues. DNA of the CDR3: TGCGCCAGCAGCTTGGGAGGGACTAGGGACACAGATACGCAGTATTTT. Amino acid sequence: CASSLGGTRDTDTQYF.

V usage is TRBV6-1 and J usage is TRBJ1-2, with 7 bases matching TRBD1. The CDR3 has 15 amino acids. Per germline, CDR1 MNHNS and CDR2 SASEGT. J gave up 6 bases and V 6 bases, and 13 bases lay outside the gene matches. Here the CDR3 reads CASRRGIEGGHGYTF. Here the CDR3 DNA reads TGTGCCAGCAGGAGGGGAATTGAAGGGGGCCATGGCTACACCTTC.

V and J are TRBV19 and TRBJ1-2; TRBD1 matches at 7 bases. The CDR3 sequence is 14 residues long. Germline CDR1 LNHDA, CDR2 SQIVND (reference sequence). The V segment lost 4 bases and the J segment 7 bases; nucleotides outside the gene matches: 9. CDR3 in amino acids: CASSTSRQGGGYTF. The CDR3 region has the DNA TGTGCCAGTAGTACCTCCCGACAGGGCGGTGGCTACACCTTC.

The rearrangement joins TRBV7-3 to TRBJ1-2; TRBD1 might be the D (6 bases). This CDR3 has 14 residues. V lost 0 bases and J lost 3, with 8 bases in between. Germline values: CDR1 SGHTA, CDR2 FQGTGA. The CDR3 bases are TGTGCCAGCAGCTTAACGGACAGACACTATGGCTACACCTTC. Translating gives CASSLTDRHYGYTF.

The sample holds one count of this clone. This chain links TRBV9 with TRBJ2-6; D is ambiguous. The CDR3 has 15 residues. V was cut by 2 bases and J by 0 bases, with 6 bases left in between. Germline CDR1 SGDLS, CDR2 YYNGEE. The CDR3 spells CASSVDLSGANVLTF. The CDR3 bases are TGTGCCAGCAGCGTGGACCTCTCTGGGGCCAACGTCCTGACTTTC.

This sequence joins TRBV29-1 and TRBJ2-7; maybe TRBD2 (5 bases). Looked up from germline, CDR1 is SQVTM and CDR2 is ANQGSEA. This CDR3 has 12 residues. V gave up 5 bases and J gave up 0 bases, with 8 bases separating them. CDR3 DNA: TGCAGCGTTCGGGGAATCTCCTACGAGCAGTACTTC. Translating it yields CSVRGISYEQYF.